The 7 T cell receptor beta chains presented below share a single source sample, sequenced in a study of CD8 T cells in ankylosing spondylitis. These receptors' antigens are unknown. One entry per CDR3 protein, called by TCRdb with MiXCR from the 5' RACE reads. The sample carries approximately 550,000 distinct CDR3 sequences, about 13% recorded once. Study findings and constraints: A TCR beta motif of about 8 highly homologous variants seemed to mark ankylosing spondylitis blood.

The specimen sequenced was blood, either unsorted or a sorted T cell fraction (not recorded which). These receptors came from a male donor with ankylosing spondylitis.

This clonotype occurred many times. The rearrangement joins TRBV10-3 to TRBJ1-2; D possibly corresponds to TRBD1 (5 bases). V was clipped by 2 bases and J by 4 bases, with 11 bases between them. From germline, CDR1 is ENHRY and CDR2 SYGVKD. This CDR3 is built from 14 residues. The CDR3 region is CAISEGAKTYGYTF. CDR3 DNA sequence: TGTGCCATCAGTGAGGGGGCCAAAACCTATGGCTACACCTTC.

This chain joins TRBV4-2 and TRBJ2-3; 9 bases map to TRBD1. Trimming cost V 3 bases and J 3 bases; bases outside gene matches: 10. This CDR3 is 17 amino acids long. Looked up from germline, CDR1 is LGHNA and CDR2 is YNFKEQ. The CDR3 DNA reads as TGTGCCAGCAGCCATATACTACCGGGACAGGGAACAGATACGCAGTATTTT. Translation gives CASSHILPGQGTDTQYF.

J is TRBJ1-1 and V is TRBV5-5, with TRBD1 matching over 7 bases. The ends lost 3 bases at V and 5 bases at J; junction bases unmatched: 7. CDR1 is SGHKS, CDR2 YYEKEE, per germline (reference sequence). The CDR3 is made up of 14 amino acids. The DNA for the CDR3 is TGTGCCAGCAGCTCCCTACAGGGGAGGACTGAAGCTTTCTTT. Translating gives CASSSLQGRTEAFF.

This clonotype has a count of ten or more. This chain connects TRBV11-2 to TRBJ2-1; D unresolved. Trimming shortened V by 3 bases and J by 5 bases, and 14 bases separated the two germline ends. Germline CDR1 and CDR2: SGHAT and FQNNGV. The CDR3 loop spans 15 amino acids. Here the CDR3 reads CASSFGFSGHNEQFF. The CDR3 nucleotides are TGTGCCAGCAGCTTCGGGTTTTCCGGCCACAATGAGCAGTTCTTC.

This sequence joins TRBV20-1 and TRBJ1-5, with 8 bases lining up with TRBD1. V shed 3 bases and J 5 bases; nucleotides not matched to a gene: 6. Germline V gene lookup returns CDR1 DFQATT and CDR2 SNEGSKA (reference sequence). This CDR3 has 14 residues. As DNA, the CDR3 is TGCAGTGCTAGTTTCGGGACAGGCCATCAGCCCCAGCATTTT. Translating gives CSASFGTGHQPQHF.

This clonotype was seen a handful of times. This chain uses TRBV20-1 with TRBJ1-1; D gene unclear. The V end lost 0 bases, the J end lost 11 bases, and 19 bases lay between the germline ends. Germline-derived CDR1 and CDR2 are DFQATT and SNEGSKA (reference sequence). This CDR3 has 14 residues. The CDR3 loop is CSAREVVPRECAFF. For the CDR3, the DNA is TGCAGTGCTAGAGAGGTTGTACCCCGAGAGTGTGCTTTCTTT.

In this sample, this clonotype turned up a few times. The J gene is TRBJ1-4, the V gene TRBV18, with D perhaps matching TRBD1 (5 bases). The ends were cut back, 3 bases at V and 5 bases at J, with 13 bases in the middle. Germline V gives CDR1 KGHSH, CDR2 LQKENI. This CDR3 has 15 amino acids. The CDR3 protein is CASSPVGPPNEKLFF. The CDR3 DNA sequence: TGTGCCAGCTCACCGGTGGGGCCTCCCAATGAAAAACTGTTTTTT.